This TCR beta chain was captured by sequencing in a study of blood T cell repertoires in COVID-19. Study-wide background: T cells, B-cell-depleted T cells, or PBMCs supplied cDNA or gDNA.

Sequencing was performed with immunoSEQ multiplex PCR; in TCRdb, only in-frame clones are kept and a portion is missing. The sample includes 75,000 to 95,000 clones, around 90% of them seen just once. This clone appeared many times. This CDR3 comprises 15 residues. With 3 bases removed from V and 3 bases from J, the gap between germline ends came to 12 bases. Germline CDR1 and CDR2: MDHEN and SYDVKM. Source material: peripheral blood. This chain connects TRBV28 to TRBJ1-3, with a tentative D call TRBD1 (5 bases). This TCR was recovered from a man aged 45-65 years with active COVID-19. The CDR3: CASSFGRASGNTIYF. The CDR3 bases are TGTGCCAGCAGTTTTGGCAGGGCTAGTGGAAACACCATATATTTT.